The source of this TCR beta chain is a study of blood T cell repertoires in COVID-19. Study context: The United States, Italy and Spain were the sources of the acute and convalescent COVID-19 samples. The analysed material was cDNA or gDNA that came from T cells, B-cell-depleted T cells, or PBMCs.

Methods used by the authors: Amplified reference gene primers provided the basis for estimating nucleated cell counts. This table comes from immunoSEQ multiplex PCR, and its TCRdb copy is limited to in-frame clones, with some not included. The DNA gave D and trimming, while V, J and clone size come from that table. The table lists 200,000 to 300,000 clones, 70% to 90% of them singletons. CDR3 length equals 12 residues. Germline V CDR1 and CDR2: KGHSH, LQKENI. Trimming shortened V by 6 bases and J by 8 bases, and 14 bases separated the two germline ends. The source of this sequence is a woman aged 40 to 55 who had recovered from COVID-19. The specimen was peripheral blood. This chain joins TRBV18 and TRBJ2-7, with a tentative D call TRBD2 (5 bases). CDR3 DNA: TGTGCCAGCTCTCCGGAGGAAAGACAGCAGTACTTC. Protein product: CASSPEERQQYF.